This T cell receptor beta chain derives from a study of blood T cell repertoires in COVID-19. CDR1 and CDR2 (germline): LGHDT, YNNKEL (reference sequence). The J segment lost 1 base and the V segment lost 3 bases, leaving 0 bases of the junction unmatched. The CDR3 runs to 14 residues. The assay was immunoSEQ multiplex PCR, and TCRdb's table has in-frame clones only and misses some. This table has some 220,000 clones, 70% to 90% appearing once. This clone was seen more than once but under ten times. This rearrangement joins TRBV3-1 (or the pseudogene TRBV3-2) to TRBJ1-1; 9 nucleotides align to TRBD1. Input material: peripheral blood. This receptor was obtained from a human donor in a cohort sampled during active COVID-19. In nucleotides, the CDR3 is TGTGCCAGCAGCCAGACAGGGGGGAACACTGAAGCTTTCTTT. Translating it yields CASSQTGGNTEAFF.